This TCR beta chain stems from a study of glioma-infiltrating T cells after dendritic cell vaccination. This sample's time point: after dendritic cell vaccination, including at tumor progression/relapse. Trimming removed 1 base at V and 0 bases at J, with 7 bases between. The CDR3 length is 14 residues. CDR1 and CDR2 from the germline V gene are SGHVS and FNYEAQ. Sequenced by immunoSEQ multiplex PCR; TCRdb stores in-frame clones only, minus some. The profile shows tens of thousands of clones, around 85% of them singletons. The chain recombines TRBV7-6 with TRBJ2-7; D is ambiguous. This TCR was recovered from a human donor with glioblastoma. Specimen: blood, collected after dendritic cell vaccination. The CDR3 region is CASSLVSNSYEQYF. In nucleotides, the CDR3 is TGTGCCAGCAGCTTAGTTTCCAACTCCTACGAGCAGTACTTC.